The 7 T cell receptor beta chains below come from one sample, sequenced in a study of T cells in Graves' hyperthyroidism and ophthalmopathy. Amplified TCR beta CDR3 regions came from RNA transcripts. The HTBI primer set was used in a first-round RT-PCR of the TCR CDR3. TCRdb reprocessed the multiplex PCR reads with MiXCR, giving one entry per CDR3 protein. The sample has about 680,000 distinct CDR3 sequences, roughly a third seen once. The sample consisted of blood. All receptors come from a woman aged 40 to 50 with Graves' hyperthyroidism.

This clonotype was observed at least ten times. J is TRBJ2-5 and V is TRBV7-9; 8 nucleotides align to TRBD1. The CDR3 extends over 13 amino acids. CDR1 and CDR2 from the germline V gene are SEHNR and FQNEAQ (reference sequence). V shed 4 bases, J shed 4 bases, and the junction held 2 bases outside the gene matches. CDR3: CASSSQGAETQYF. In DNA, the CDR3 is TGTGCCAGCAGCTCGCAGGGGGCAGAGACCCAGTACTTC.

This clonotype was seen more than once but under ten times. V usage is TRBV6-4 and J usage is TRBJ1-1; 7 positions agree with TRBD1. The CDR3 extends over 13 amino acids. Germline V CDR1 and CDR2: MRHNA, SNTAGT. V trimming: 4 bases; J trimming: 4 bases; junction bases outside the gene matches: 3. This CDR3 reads CASSAQGTTEAFF. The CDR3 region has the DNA TGTGCCAGCAGTGCACAGGGGACCACTGAAGCTTTCTTT.

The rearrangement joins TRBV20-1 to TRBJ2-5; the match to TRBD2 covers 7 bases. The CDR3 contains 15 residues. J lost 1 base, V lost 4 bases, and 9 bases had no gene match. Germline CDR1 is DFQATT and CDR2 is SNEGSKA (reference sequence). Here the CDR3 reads CSAMGLAVAQETQYF. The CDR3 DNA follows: TGCAGTGCTATGGGGCTAGCGGTCGCCCAAGAGACCCAGTACTTC.

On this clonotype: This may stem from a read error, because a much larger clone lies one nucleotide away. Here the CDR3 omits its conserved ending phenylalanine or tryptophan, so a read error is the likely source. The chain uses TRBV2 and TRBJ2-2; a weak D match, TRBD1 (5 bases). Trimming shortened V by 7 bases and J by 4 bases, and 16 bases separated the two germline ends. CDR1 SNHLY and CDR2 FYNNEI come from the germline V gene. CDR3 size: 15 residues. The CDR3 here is CASNGVGAATGELFL. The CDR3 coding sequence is TGTGCCAGCAATGGGGTAGGGGCAGCCACCGGGGAGCTGTTTCTT.

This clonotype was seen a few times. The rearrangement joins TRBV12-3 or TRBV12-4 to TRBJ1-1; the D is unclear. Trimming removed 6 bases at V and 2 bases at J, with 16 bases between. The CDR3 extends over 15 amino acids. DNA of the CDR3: TGTGCCAGCAGCCAGGCGGACGGAAGAAACACTGAAGCTTTCTTT. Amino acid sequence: CASSQADGRNTEAFF.

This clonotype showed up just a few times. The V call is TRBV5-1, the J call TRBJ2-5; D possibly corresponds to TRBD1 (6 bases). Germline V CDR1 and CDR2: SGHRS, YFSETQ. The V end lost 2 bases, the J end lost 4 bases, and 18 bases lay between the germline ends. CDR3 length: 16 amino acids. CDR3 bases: TGCGCCAGCAGCTTCGACGGACAGACCAACGGAGAGACCCAGTACTTC. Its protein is CASSFDGQTNGETQYF.

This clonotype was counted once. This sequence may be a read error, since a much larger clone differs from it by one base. CDR3 DNA sequence: TGTGCCAGTAGCCGGGGTATGGCCAATCAGCCCCAGCATTTT. It is translated as CASSRGMANQPQHF. The chain couples TRBV19 to TRBJ1-5; D remains ambiguous. The CDR3 sequence is 14 residues long. V lost 6 bases and J lost 3, with 12 bases in between. Germline CDR1 LNHDA, CDR2 SQIVND (reference sequence).